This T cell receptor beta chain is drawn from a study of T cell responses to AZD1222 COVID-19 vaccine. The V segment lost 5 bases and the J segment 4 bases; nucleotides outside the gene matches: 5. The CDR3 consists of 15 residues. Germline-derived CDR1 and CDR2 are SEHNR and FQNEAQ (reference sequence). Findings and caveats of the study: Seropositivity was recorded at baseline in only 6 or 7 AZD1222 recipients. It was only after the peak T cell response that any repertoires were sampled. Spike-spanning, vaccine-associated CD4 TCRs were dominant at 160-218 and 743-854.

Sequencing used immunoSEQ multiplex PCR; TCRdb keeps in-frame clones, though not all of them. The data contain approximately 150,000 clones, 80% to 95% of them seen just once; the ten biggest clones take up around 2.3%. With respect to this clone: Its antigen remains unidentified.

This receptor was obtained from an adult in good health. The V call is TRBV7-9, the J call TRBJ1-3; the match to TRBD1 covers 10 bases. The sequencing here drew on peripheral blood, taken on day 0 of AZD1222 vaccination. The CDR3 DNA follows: TGTGCCAGCAGCCCCGGACAGGGGGTAGGAAACACCATATATTTT. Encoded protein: CASSPGQGVGNTIYF.